This TCR beta chain is drawn from a study of blood T cell repertoires in COVID-19. Using immunoSEQ multiplex PCR, the repertoire was profiled, and TCRdb retains in-frame clones only, with some absent. The table lists 310,000 or so clones, approximately 92% of them singletons, with 0.9% to 1.2% in the top ten. The CDR3 covers 14 residues. With 4 bases clipped from V and 8 bases from J, the junction kept 6 bases outside the gene matches. Per the germline V gene, CDR1 is MDHEN and CDR2 is SYDVKM. Source material: PBMCs or T cells enriched from blood (not recorded which). The chain has TRBV28 and TRBJ1-4; the match to TRBD1 covers 8 bases. This TCR was recovered from a woman aged 25 to 39 who had recovered from COVID-19. The CDR3 is CASSSGQAGEKLFF. In DNA form, the CDR3 reads TGTGCCAGCAGTTCGGGACAGGCGGGAGAAAAACTGTTTTTT.